Following are 29 T cell receptor beta chains from one sample sequenced in a study of cytomegalovirus exposure and HLA in healthy donors. The PCR contained 60 Vbeta and 13 Jbeta primers. Sequencing was performed with immunoSEQ multiplex PCR; in TCRdb, only in-frame clones are kept and a portion is missing. The table includes approximately 90,000 clones, around 70% detected once. Material: PBMCs. The receptors shown here come from a woman between 45 and 60 years old in good health and CMV-seropositive.

Written as DNA, the CDR3 is TGTGCCTCCGGACACTCCTACGAGCAGTACTTC. As protein: CASGHSYEQYF. The rearrangement joins TRBV6-1 to TRBJ2-7; TRBD1 is a possible D gene (5 bases). CDR3 size: 11 residues. V lost 11 bases and J lost 0, with 8 bases in between. Germline V gene sequence: CDR1 MNHNS, CDR2 SASEGT.

The J gene is TRBJ1-3, the V gene TRBV28; 9 bases are a match to TRBD1. The CDR3 runs 17 residues. With 7 bases clipped from V and 5 bases from J, the junction kept 15 bases outside the gene matches. Germline CDR1 reads MDHEN; CDR2 reads SYDVKM. CDR3: CASTPPDRGNLRNTIYF. The CDR3 DNA reads TGTGCCAGCACCCCCCCGGACAGGGGCAATTTGCGAAACACCATATATTTT.

The gene calls are TRBV27 and TRBJ2-1, with a weak D call TRBD2 (6 bases). The CDR3 loop spans 15 amino acids. CDR1 is MNHEY, CDR2 SMNVEV, per germline (reference sequence). V was trimmed by 3 bases and J by 1 base, leaving 10 bases between them. The CDR3 loop is CASSLGGRSYNEQFF. In DNA form, the CDR3 reads TGTGCCAGCAGTTTGGGGGGTCGGTCCTACAATGAGCAGTTCTTC.

The V gene is TRBV19, the J gene TRBJ2-1; the match to TRBD2 covers 11 bases. V was pared by 5 bases and J by 0 bases, with 6 bases of the junction left unmatched. The CDR3 extends over 17 amino acids. Germline assignment: CDR1 LNHDA and CDR2 SQIVND (reference sequence). This CDR3 is CASSDRTSGYSYNEQFF. For the CDR3, the DNA is TGTGCCAGTAGTGACCGGACTAGCGGGTACTCCTACAATGAGCAGTTCTTC.

There are a few counts of this clone. This chain joins TRBV11-2 and TRBJ2-7; 7 nucleotides align to TRBD1. This CDR3 is built from 14 residues. Germline loops: CDR1 SGHAT, CDR2 FQNNGV. V lost 3 bases to trimming and J lost 4 bases; unmatched junction nucleotides: 6. The CDR3, as DNA: TGTGCCAGCAGCTTCAGTTCAGGGGGTTACGAGCAGTACTTC. Its translation is CASSFSSGGYEQYF.

This clone turned up a few times. This sequence joins TRBV5-4 and TRBJ1-2, with D tentatively TRBD1 (5 bases). CDR3 length: 15 amino acids. The V and J ends lost 4 bases and 3 bases respectively, with 16 bases between them. Germline V CDR1 and CDR2: SGHNT, YYREEE (reference sequence). CDR3 in amino acids: CASSPRGGEYYGYTF. The DNA of the CDR3 is TGTGCCAGCAGCCCCCGTGGGGGGGAATACTATGGCTACACCTTC.

This clone was detected only a few times. The rearrangement joins TRBV5-1 to TRBJ2-7; 9 positions agree with TRBD2. J was trimmed by 4 bases and V by 2 bases; bases with no gene match: 13. Looked up from germline, CDR1 is SGHRS and CDR2 is YFSETQ. CDR3 size: 17 residues. CDR3 amino acids: CASSFHPLAGGGYEQYF. CDR3 coding DNA: TGCGCCAGCAGCTTCCACCCCTTGGCGGGAGGGGGGTACGAGCAGTACTTC.

J is TRBJ1-6 and V is TRBV28; 7 bases agree with TRBD1. Germline CDR1 reads MDHEN; CDR2 reads SYDVKM. Germline trimming cut 2 bases from V and 6 bases from J; bases unmatched to any gene: 1. The CDR3 runs 14 residues. CDR3 in amino acids: CASSLRQGNSPLHF. The CDR3 DNA reads as TGTGCCAGCAGTTTAAGACAGGGTAATTCACCCCTCCACTTT.

In this sample, this clone turned up a few times. This chain links TRBV7-3 with TRBJ2-5; D is perhaps TRBD2 (5 bases). Germline assignment: CDR1 SGHTA and CDR2 FQGTGA. The V end was cut by 2 bases, the J end by 5 bases, with 9 bases between. The CDR3 is 13 residues long. CDR3 sequence: CASSLARGETQYF. The DNA of the CDR3 is TGTGCCAGCAGCTTAGCGCGAGGGGAGACCCAGTACTTC.

The chain joins TRBV19 to TRBJ2-1; TRBD2 agrees at 11 bases. CDR1 and CDR2 (germline): LNHDA, SQIVND (reference sequence). This CDR3 has 20 amino acids. V was pared by 5 bases and J by 1 base, with 16 bases of the junction left unmatched. DNA for the CDR3: TGTGCCAGTAGTCGAACACTCGGGACTAGCGGTCCCCATTCCTACAATGAGCAGTTCTTC. Its protein product is CASSRTLGTSGPHSYNEQFF. Looking up the rest from reference TRBV19 and TRBJ2-1 gives the full variable domain: DGGITQSPKYLFRKEGQNVTLSCEQNLNHDAMYWYRQDPGQGLRLIYYSQIVNDFQKGDIAEGYSVSREKKESFPLTVTSAQKNPTAFYLCASSRTLGTSGPHSYNEQFFGPGTRLTVL.

This clone has only a few counts. The chain carries TRBV28 and TRBJ1-6; tentatively, D is TRBD1 (6 bases). V shed 7 bases and J shed 7 bases, with 29 bases lying between them. Per the germline V gene, CDR1 is MDHEN and CDR2 is SYDVKM. CDR3 length: 19 residues. The CDR3 here is CASNSPPISGTWINSPLHF. The CDR3 DNA is TGTGCCAGCAACTCCCCCCCCATTTCCGGGACATGGATAAATTCACCCCTCCACTTT. The full variable domain, in which reference TRBV28 and TRBJ1-6 provide the parts outside the CDR3, is DVKVTQSSRYLVKRTGEKVFLECVQDMDHENMFWYRQDPGLGLRLIYFSYDVKMKEKGDIPEGYSVSREKKERFSLILESASTNQTSMYLCASNSPPISGTWINSPLHFGNGTRLTVT.

This clone appeared a few times. This rearrangement joins TRBV5-4 to TRBJ2-1; D perhaps matches TRBD2 (6 bases). V dropped 2 bases and J dropped 3 bases, with 12 bases sitting between them. Germline V lookup: CDR1 SGHNT, CDR2 YYREEE (reference sequence). The CDR3 length is 15 residues. The CDR3 spells CASSLQPSVYNEQFF. For the CDR3, the DNA is TGTGCCAGCAGCTTACAGCCTAGCGTCTACAATGAGCAGTTCTTC.

The V gene is TRBV9, the J gene TRBJ1-1; weak D call: TRBD1 (5 bases). The CDR3 sequence is 18 residues long. The germline V gene has CDR1 SGDLS and CDR2 YYNGEE. The ends were cut back, 1 base at V and 3 bases at J, with 22 bases in the middle. Here the CDR3 DNA reads TGTGCCAGCAGCGTAACAGGATCGTTGGGGCCGGTGGACACTGAAGCTTTCTTT. As protein: CASSVTGSLGPVDTEAFF. Combining the CDR3 with reference TRBV9 and TRBJ1-1 gives the whole variable domain DSGVTQTPKHLITATGQRVTLRCSPRSGDLSVYWYQQSLDQGLQFLIQYYNGEERAKGNILERFSAQQFPDLHSELNLSSLELGDSALYFCASSVTGSLGPVDTEAFFGQGTRLTVV.

The chain recombines TRBV2 with TRBJ2-5; no reliable D call. Trimming cost V 3 bases and J 12 bases, with 11 bases left between them. In germline, CDR1 is SNHLY, CDR2 FYNNEI. This CDR3 spans 11 amino acids. The CDR3 region is CASSEYRHEYF. In DNA form, the CDR3 reads TGTGCCAGCAGTGAGTACAGACACGAGTACTTC. Looking up the rest from reference TRBV2 and TRBJ2-5 gives the full variable domain: EPEVTQTPSHQVTQMGQEVILRCVPISNHLYFYWYRQILGQKVEFLVSFYNNEISEKSEIFDDQFSVERPDGSNFTLKIRSTKLEDSAMYFCASSEYRHEYFGPGTRLLVL.

This clone was observed a handful of times. The chain combines TRBV27 with TRBJ2-7; no clear D gene. The CDR3 has 13 amino acids. V was cut by 5 bases and J by 13 bases, with 21 bases left in between. CDR1 is MNHEY and CDR2 is SMNVEV in the germline V gene (reference sequence). In DNA form, the CDR3 reads TGTGCCAGCAGTCTTCAAAGTTGTCAGGCCGATTACTTC. Its translation is CASSLQSCQADYF.

The chain couples TRBV28 to TRBJ2-5, with TRBD2 matching 12 bases. The CDR3 is 16 residues long. V trimming: 4 bases; J trimming: 4 bases; junction bases outside the gene matches: 7. CDR1 MDHEN and CDR2 SYDVKM come from the germline V gene. The CDR3 DNA reads TGTGCCAGCAGTTACGGACTAGCGGGGAAGAGAGAGACCCAGTACTTC. Residues: CASSYGLAGKRETQYF.

This chain uses TRBV28 with TRBJ2-7; 13 bases align to TRBD2. The CDR3 runs 16 residues. Germline V gives CDR1 MDHEN, CDR2 SYDVKM. J was trimmed by 4 bases and V by 7 bases; bases with no gene match: 10. The CDR3 loop is CASTPLTSGRDYEQYF. CDR3 in DNA: TGTGCCAGCACCCCCCTTACTAGCGGGAGGGATTACGAGCAGTACTTC.

This chain joins TRBV11-3 and TRBJ1-2; TRBD1 agrees at 8 bases. The CDR3 covers 15 residues. Germline CDR1 is SGHNT and CDR2 is YENEEA. The junction had 9 bases not matched to a gene; V was cut back by 1 base and J by 8 bases. The CDR3 sequence is CASSLGPQGARGYTF. The CDR3 DNA sequence: TGTGCCAGCAGCTTAGGCCCGCAGGGGGCTCGAGGCTACACCTTC. The whole variable domain, remainder taken from reference TRBV11-3 and TRBJ1-2, is EAGVVQSPRYKIIEKKQPVAFWCNPISGHNTLYWYLQNLGQGPELLIRYENEEAVDDSQLPKDRFSAERLKGVDSTLKIQPAELGDSAVYLCASSLGPQGARGYTFGSGTRLTVV.

This clone was found a few times. The gene calls are TRBV11-2 and TRBJ1-2; TRBD1 matches 10 bases. The germline CDR1 and CDR2 sequences are SGHAT and FQNNGV. The CDR3 loop spans 15 amino acids. Trimming took 5 bases from V and 7 from J; bases not matched to a gene: 10. The CDR3 DNA sequence: TGTGCCAGCAGCGTTTGGGGACAGGGGAGACGTGGCTACACCTTC. Amino acid sequence: CASSVWGQGRRGYTF.

A few counts support this clone. The chain joins TRBV5-1 to TRBJ2-7; 10 nucleotides line up with TRBD1. This CDR3 spans 15 amino acids. The V segment lost 2 bases and the J segment 2 bases; nucleotides outside the gene matches: 4. Per germline, CDR1 SGHRS and CDR2 YFSETQ. Here the CDR3 reads CASSFLTGGTYEQYF. Written as DNA, the CDR3 is TGCGCCAGCAGCTTTTTGACAGGGGGCACCTACGAGCAGTACTTC.

This chain joins TRBV27 and TRBJ1-2; no definite D call. V was trimmed by 6 bases and J by 8 bases, leaving 13 bases between them. Per the germline V gene, CDR1 is MNHEY and CDR2 is SMNVEV (reference sequence). The CDR3 contains 12 residues. CDR3 residues: CASRRDVSGYTF. For the CDR3, the DNA is TGTGCCAGCAGACGGGATGTGTCCGGCTACACCTTC.

The rearrangement uses TRBV19 and TRBJ1-1; perhaps TRBD1 as D (5 bases). The ends were cut back, 7 bases at V and 13 bases at J, with 25 bases in the middle. From germline, CDR1 is LNHDA and CDR2 SQIVND (reference sequence). The CDR3 has 14 residues. In nucleotides, the CDR3 is TGTGCCAGTACCCAAAGGGACTGGGAAGCCCGGGTTTTCTTT. Encoded protein: CASTQRDWEARVFF.

DNA for the CDR3: TGTGCCAGCAGTTACTCGATCTCTCGGGACGAGCAGTACTTC. It translates to CASSYSISRDEQYF. The chain joins TRBV6-5 to TRBJ2-7; no firm D call. Germline CDR1 MNHEY, CDR2 SVGAGI. This CDR3 comprises 14 residues. V was pared by 0 bases and J by 5 bases, with 11 bases between.

The chain joins TRBV29-1 to TRBJ1-4; no definite D call. V lost 4 bases to trimming and J lost 7 bases, with 13 bases between them. Germline values: CDR1 SQVTM, CDR2 ANQGSEA. The CDR3 has 13 amino acids. In DNA, the CDR3 is TGCAGCGTTGTTCGACCCGGGAGTGAAAAACTGTTTTTT. It is translated as CSVVRPGSEKLFF. Using reference TRBV29-1 and TRBJ1-4 for the parts outside the CDR3, the full variable domain is SAVISQKPSRDICQRGTSLTIQCQVDSQVTMMFWYRQQPGQSLTLIATANQGSEATYESGFVIDKFPISRPNLTFSTLTVSNMSPEDSSIYLCSVVRPGSEKLFFGSGTQLSVL.

This clone was detected once. The chain links TRBV18 to TRBJ1-1; D gene uncertain. Per the germline V gene, CDR1 is KGHSH and CDR2 is LQKENI. This CDR3 spans 12 amino acids. V lost 3 bases to trimming and J lost 3 bases, with 5 bases between them. The CDR3 DNA reads as TGTGCCAGCTCACCGGGAGACACTGAAGCTTTCTTT. It yields the protein CASSPGDTEAFF.

This clone appeared once. The genes are TRBV30 and TRBJ1-2; tentatively, D is TRBD1 (5 bases). Germline lookup yields CDR1 GTSNPN and CDR2 SVGIG (reference sequence). V gave up 1 base and J gave up 3 bases, with 9 bases separating them. The CDR3 contains 13 residues. This chain's CDR3 is CAWSGSGDYGYTF. As DNA, the CDR3 is TGTGCCTGGAGTGGGTCGGGGGACTATGGCTACACCTTC.

This sequence joins TRBV5-4 and TRBJ2-7, with D perhaps TRBD1 (6 bases). This CDR3 has 15 amino acids. CDR1 and CDR2 from the germline V gene are SGHNT and YYREEE (reference sequence). V was shortened by 7 bases and J by 6 bases, with 23 bases between the two germline ends. The CDR3 DNA reads TGTGCCAGCCGGAGTTTTGGACAGTCCCAGGTCGAGCAGTACTTC. Translating it yields CASRSFGQSQVEQYF.

The chain employs TRBV7-9 and TRBJ1-6, with unresolved D. The ends were cut back, 7 bases at V and 5 bases at J, with 9 bases in the middle. CDR1 SEHNR and CDR2 FQNEAQ come from the germline V gene (reference sequence). CDR3 size: 13 residues. CDR3: CASNLADNSPLHF. CDR3 DNA: TGTGCCAGCAATCTGGCAGATAATTCACCCCTCCACTTT.

This chain uses TRBV18 with TRBJ2-7; weak D call: TRBD1 (6 bases). Germline values: CDR1 KGHSH, CDR2 LQKENI. V was trimmed by 6 bases and J by 2 bases, leaving 17 bases between them. The CDR3 sequence is 15 residues long. The chain's CDR3 is CASSPGQFPAYEQYF. The CDR3 DNA sequence: TGTGCCAGCTCCCCTGGACAGTTTCCAGCCTACGAGCAGTACTTC. The variable domain in full, completed from reference TRBV18 and TRBJ2-7, reads NAGVMQNPRHLVRRRGQEARLRCSPMKGHSHVYWYRQLPEEGLKFMVYLQKENIIDESGMPKERFSAEFPKEGPSILRIQQVVRGDSAAYFCASSPGQFPAYEQYFGPGTRLTVT.